The rows below give T cell receptor beta chains drawn from one sample of a study of OX40 agonist ivuxolimab in advanced cancers. The method was immunoSEQ multiplex PCR; TCRdb's version includes in-frame clones alone and lacks a portion of them. The table records 50,000 to 70,000 clones, over 85% of them present only once. Sequenced here: CD4+ or CD8+ T cells sorted from blood, sampled in a trial of the OX40 agonist ivuxolimab. Receptor source: an adult with an advanced solid tumor such as melanoma, head and neck, liver or kidney cancer. The CDR3 runs from the conserved cysteine through the conserved F or W. The D gene is left open where the match is weak. The size field is filled for only some rows; it gives once, few, many or a size class.

V gene,D gene,J gene,clone size,CDR3 protein,CDR3 DNA
TRBV12-5,TRBD1,TRBJ1-2,NA,CASGLDGAGGDGYTF,TGTGCTAGTGGTTTGGACGGGGCAGGGGGCGATGGCTACACCTTC
TRBV28,NA,TRBJ2-1,NA,CASSLGQDNEQFF,TGTGCCAGCAGTTTGGGGCAGGACAATGAGCAGTTCTTC
TRBV10-3,NA,TRBJ2-7,NA,CATLRQDRYEQYF,TGTGCCACCCTTAGACAGGACCGCTACGAGCAGTACTTC
TRBV5-1,NA,TRBJ2-3,once,CASSPGQLTKDTQYF,TGCGCCAGCAGCCCAGGACAGCTAACCAAGGATACGCAGTATTTT
TRBV2,NA,TRBJ2-4,NA,CASNGGDSLAKNIQYF,TGTGCCAGCAATGGAGGGGACAGTCTAGCCAAAAACATTCAGTACTTC
TRBV29-1,TRBD2,TRBJ2-7,NA,CSVEGPSGRESSYEQYF,TGCAGCGTTGAAGGGCCTAGCGGGAGGGAGAGCTCCTACGAGCAGTACTTC
TRBV7-9,TRBD2,TRBJ2-1,NA,CASSFGSSGIYNEQFF,TGTGCCAGCAGCTTTGGCTCTAGCGGAATCTACAATGAGCAGTTCTTC
TRBV4-1,NA,TRBJ2-5,NA,CASSQDPGSAAQYF,TGCGCCAGCAGCCAAGATCCCGGGTCCGCGGCCCAGTACTTC
TRBV19,NA,TRBJ2-6,NA,CASRPGSGANVLTF,TGTGCCAGTAGACCGGGCTCTGGGGCCAACGTCCTGACTTTC
TRBV10-3,TRBD1,TRBJ1-4,NA,CAISETLQGTGEKLFF,TGTGCCATCAGTGAGACGCTACAGGGGACAGGTGAAAAACTGTTTTTT
TRBV2,TRBD1,TRBJ2-4,once,CASRPGQGASKNIQYF,TGTGCCAGCAGACCCGGACAGGGGGCGTCCAAAAACATTCAGTACTTC
TRBV14,NA,TRBJ1-2,NA,CASSPYGTNYGYTF,TGTGCCAGCAGCCCTTACGGCACTAACTATGGCTACACCTTC
TRBV4-3,NA,TRBJ2-1,once,CASSQDRWTEYNEQFF,TGCGCCAGCAGCCAAGATAGGTGGACAGAGTACAATGAGCAGTTCTTC
TRBV4-1,TRBD1,TRBJ2-5,NA,CASSPDREETQYF,TGCGCCAGCAGCCCTGACAGGGAAGAGACCCAGTACTTC
TRBV7-8,NA,TRBJ1-5,few,CASSFRTHQPQHF,TGTGCCAGCAGCTTTAGGACACATCAGCCCCAGCATTTT
TRBV6-1,TRBD1,TRBJ2-1,NA,CATRDSSYNEQFF,TGTGCCACCCGGGACAGCTCCTACAATGAGCAGTTCTTC
TRBV4-2,TRBD2,TRBJ2-2,NA,CASSLRTSGGTGELFF,TGTGCCAGCAGCCTAAGGACTAGCGGGGGCACCGGGGAGCTGTTTTTT
TRBV4-3,TRBD2,TRBJ2-3,NA,CASSQGGLAYTDTQYF,TGCGCCAGCAGCCAAGGGGGACTAGCCTACACAGATACGCAGTATTTT
TRBV6-5,NA,TRBJ2-1,NA,CASSLLPRNEQFF,TGTGCCAGCAGTTTGTTACCTAGGAATGAGCAGTTCTTC
TRBV7-3,NA,TRBJ2-5,NA,CASSLTGSSGETQYF,TGTGCCAGCAGCTTAACGGGTAGCAGTGGGGAGACCCAGTACTTC
TRBV27,TRBD1,TRBJ2-7,NA,CASSLSTGGYEQYF,TGTGCCAGCAGTCTATCGACAGGGGGTTACGAGCAGTACTTC
TRBV9,NA,TRBJ2-7,NA,CASSVNVGAYEQYF,TGTGCCAGCAGCGTTAATGTGGGGGCGTACGAGCAGTACTTC
TRBV9,NA,TRBJ2-2,NA,CASRSPGSGELFF,TGTGCCAGCAGGAGCCCCGGGTCCGGGGAGCTGTTTTTT
TRBV5-6,NA,TRBJ1-6,NA,CASSVDRGSPLHF,TGTGCCAGCAGCGTGGACAGAGGGTCACCCCTCCACTTT
TRBV9,TRBD1,TRBJ1-2,NA,CASSVETGQGAKGYTF,TGTGCCAGCAGCGTAGAAACGGGACAGGGGGCCAAGGGCTACACCTTC
TRBV11-3,TRBD2,TRBJ2-2,NA,CASSLALLAGGPGELFF,TGTGCCAGCAGCTTAGCCCTACTAGCGGGAGGGCCCGGGGAGCTGTTTTTT
TRBV6-5,NA,TRBJ2-1,NA,CASSAGNEQFF,TGTGCCAGCAGTGCCGGGAATGAGCAGTTCTTC
TRBV9,TRBD2,TRBJ2-7,NA,CASSEGLAGAEEQYF,TGTGCCAGCAGTGAGGGACTAGCGGGAGCCGAAGAGCAGTACTTC